This TCR beta chain originates from a study of blood T cell repertoires in COVID-19. About the study: Acute and convalescent COVID-19 specimens originated in the United States, Italy and Spain. T cells, B-cell-depleted T cells, or PBMCs provided the cDNA or gDNA that served as material.

Grouping used clinical history reported by participants in a survey and questionnaire. Germline V gives CDR1 KGHDR, CDR2 SFDVKD. Trimming shortened V by 3 bases and J by 6 bases, and 23 bases separated the two germline ends. The CDR3 length is 17 residues. Source study methods: Reference gene primer amplification in the assay estimated nucleated cell counts. Clones were read by immunoSEQ multiplex PCR, and TCRdb kept only the in-frame ones, dropping some. V and J calls and clone size are copied from that table; D and trimming were computed from the DNA. Among about 280,000 clones listed, roughly 85% were seen once.

The sequenced sample consisted of PBMCs or T cells enriched from blood (not recorded which). The clonotype comes from a woman aged 45-65 years who had recovered from COVID-19. The chain joins TRBV24-1 to TRBJ2-7; TRBD2 might be the D (6 bases). Here the CDR3 DNA reads TGTGCCACCAGTGATCAAATAACCGGGACTCCTAAGGGCGAGCAGTACTTC. Translation gives CATSDQITGTPKGEQYF.